This is a list of T cell receptor beta chains from one sample in a study of T cells expressing NK-cell markers. From its re-call of the 5' RACE reads, TCRdb lists each CDR3 protein once, without DNA. The sample has 200,000 to 300,000 distinct CDR3 sequences; the top ten hold 0.3% to 0.45%. Sequences were obtained from blood T cells: a sorted CD56 or NKG2C T cell subset, CD4+ or CD8+ T cells, or bulk PBMC T cells (not recorded which). These receptors were obtained from a man aged 18-30 years in good health. CDR3s include the opening cysteine and the closing phenylalanine or tryptophan. Fields, in order: V gene, J gene, CDR3 protein.

TRBV20-1	TRBJ2-5	CSARDLADPQETQYF
TRBV12-2	TRBJ2-1	CASRLVAGTSGRYNEQFF
TRBV28	TRBJ1-5	CASTEQGPNQPQHF
TRBV7-9	TRBJ1-1	CASSFPGLGGTEAFF
TRBV11-2	TRBJ2-3	CASSQGLNADTQYF
TRBV20-1	TRBJ1-5	CSASQGLDRFQRPQHF
TRBV29-1	TRBJ2-1	CSVEGTSGKVNEQFF
TRBV5-1	TRBJ2-3	CASSGQPAADTQYF
TRBV12-3/TRBV12-4	TRBJ2-7	CASGRQGGTYEQYF
TRBV12-3/TRBV12-4	TRBJ2-2	CASSPTRGQSTGELFF
TRBV20-1	TRBJ1-2	CSARGGSTSYGYTF
TRBV5-1	TRBJ2-1	CASSSSGHEQFF
TRBV20-1	TRBJ2-5	CSARIGSSETQYF
TRBV18	TRBJ1-1	CASSLGGFKAFF
TRBV5-1	TRBJ2-1	CASSLSSWASGKNEQFF
TRBV5-1	TRBJ2-1	CASSLAAGAPREQFF
TRBV24-1	TRBJ2-2	CATGLAATGELFF
TRBV7-2	TRBJ1-2	CASSQGQSYGYTF
TRBV12-3/TRBV12-4	TRBJ1-2	CASSLTPMGYGYTF
TRBV20-1	TRBJ1-1	CSARDPRVSNTEAFF
TRBV4-3	TRBJ2-1	CASSQDGRPGQGANEQFF
TRBV12-3/TRBV12-4	TRBJ1-5	CASRESGTGGNQPQHF
TRBV12-3/TRBV12-4	TRBJ2-1	CASTRQGGWEQFF
TRBV18	TRBJ1-1	CASSPNAASLGTEAFF
TRBV2	TRBJ1-2	CASRLDRPSNYGYTF
TRBV28	TRBJ2-3	CASSSGTSGMSTDTQYF
TRBV20-1	TRBJ2-6	CSAKYTGGVGSGANVLTF
TRBV20-1	TRBJ2-1	CSAERASSYNEQFF
TRBV30	TRBJ2-1	CASRRRSSYNEQFF
TRBV10-3	TRBJ1-3	CASWTGEVGTIYF
TRBV20-1	TRBJ2-5	CSAPRPGGGETQYF
TRBV15	TRBJ2-5	CATSNGTTLQETQYF
TRBV29-1	TRBJ2-7	CSVQNGGLEQYF
TRBV4-2	TRBJ1-2	CASSHRRAENNYGYTF
TRBV12-3/TRBV12-4	TRBJ2-1	CASSRTVSSYNEQFF
TRBV7-9	TRBJ2-7	CASSSFRVSSYEQYF
TRBV6-1	TRBJ2-2	CASSATGVAGELFF
TRBV6-2/TRBV6-3	TRBJ2-1	CASSYGSRQGGNNEQFF
TRBV20-1	TRBJ1-6	CSILGQGNSPLHF
TRBV20-1	TRBJ1-4	CSAQRTGYEKLFF
TRBV12-3/TRBV12-4	TRBJ1-5	CASSFGGGYSNQPQHF
TRBV7-2	TRBJ2-5	CASSLVGGRETQYF
TRBV12-3/TRBV12-4	TRBJ2-1	CASSSPGSGNEQFF
TRBV4-3	TRBJ2-5	CASSQERLYQETQYF
TRBV20-1	TRBJ2-6	CSARDRLAGSGANVLTF
TRBV29-1	TRBJ1-1	CSVAYRGGKKGTEAFF
TRBV20-1	TRBJ1-5	CSAIGTGSNQPQHF
TRBV20-1	TRBJ2-4	CSARRASGRASDIQYF
TRBV4-1	TRBJ2-7	CASSQEGTSGRYEQYF
TRBV29-1	TRBJ2-3	CSSSGAITDTQYF